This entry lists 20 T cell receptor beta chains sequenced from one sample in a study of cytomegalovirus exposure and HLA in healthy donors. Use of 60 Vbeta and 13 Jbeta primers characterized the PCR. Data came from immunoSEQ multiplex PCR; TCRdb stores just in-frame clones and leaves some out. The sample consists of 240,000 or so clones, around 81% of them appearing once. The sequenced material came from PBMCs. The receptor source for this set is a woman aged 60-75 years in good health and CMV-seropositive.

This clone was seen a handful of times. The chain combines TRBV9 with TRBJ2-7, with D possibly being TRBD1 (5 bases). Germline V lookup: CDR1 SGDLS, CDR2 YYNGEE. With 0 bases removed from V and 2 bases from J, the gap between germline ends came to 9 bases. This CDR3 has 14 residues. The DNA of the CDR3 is TGTGCCAGCAGCGTAGACGCCAGGGCCTACGAGCAGTACTTC. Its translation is CASSVDARAYEQYF.

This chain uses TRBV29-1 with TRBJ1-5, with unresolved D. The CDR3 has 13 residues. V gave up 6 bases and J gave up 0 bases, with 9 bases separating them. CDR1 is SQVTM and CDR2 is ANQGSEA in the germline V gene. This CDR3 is CSVSENSNQPQHF. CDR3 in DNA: TGCAGCGTATCTGAGAATAGCAATCAGCCCCAGCATTTT.

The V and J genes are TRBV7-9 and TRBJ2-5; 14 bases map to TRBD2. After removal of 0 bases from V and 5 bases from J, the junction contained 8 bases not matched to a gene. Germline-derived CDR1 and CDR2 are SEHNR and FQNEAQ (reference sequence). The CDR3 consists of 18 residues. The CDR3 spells CASSLAEGLAGAAETQYF. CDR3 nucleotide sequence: TGTGCCAGCAGCTTAGCGGAGGGACTAGCGGGAGCGGCGGAGACCCAGTACTTC.

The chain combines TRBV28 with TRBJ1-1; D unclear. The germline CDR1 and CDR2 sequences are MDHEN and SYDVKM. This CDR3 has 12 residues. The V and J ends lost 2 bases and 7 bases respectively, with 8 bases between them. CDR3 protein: CASSLPRVEAFF. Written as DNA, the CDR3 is TGTGCCAGCAGTTTACCCCGGGTTGAAGCTTTCTTT. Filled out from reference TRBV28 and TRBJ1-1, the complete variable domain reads DVKVTQSSRYLVKRTGEKVFLECVQDMDHENMFWYRQDPGLGLRLIYFSYDVKMKEKGDIPEGYSVSREKKERFSLILESASTNQTSMYLCASSLPRVEAFFGQGTRLTVV.

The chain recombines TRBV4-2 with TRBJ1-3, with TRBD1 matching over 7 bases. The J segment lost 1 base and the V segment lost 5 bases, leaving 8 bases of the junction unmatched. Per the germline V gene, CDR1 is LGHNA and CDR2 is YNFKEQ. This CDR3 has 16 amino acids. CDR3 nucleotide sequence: TGTGCCAGCAGCGAACATTTGACAGGGTCTGGAAACACCATATATTTT. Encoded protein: CASSEHLTGSGNTIYF.

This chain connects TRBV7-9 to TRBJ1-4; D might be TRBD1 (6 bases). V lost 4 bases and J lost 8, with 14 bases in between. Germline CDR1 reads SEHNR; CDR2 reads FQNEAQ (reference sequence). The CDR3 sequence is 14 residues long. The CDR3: CASSWLDRPEKLFF. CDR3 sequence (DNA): TGTGCCAGCAGCTGGTTAGACAGGCCCGAAAAACTGTTTTTT.

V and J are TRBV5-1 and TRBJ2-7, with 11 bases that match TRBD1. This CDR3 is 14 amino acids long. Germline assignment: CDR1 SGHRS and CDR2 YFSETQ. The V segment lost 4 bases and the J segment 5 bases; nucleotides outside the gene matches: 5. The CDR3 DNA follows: TGCGCCAGCAGCCGGGGACAGGGGGAGAACGAGCAGTACTTC. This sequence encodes CASSRGQGENEQYF.

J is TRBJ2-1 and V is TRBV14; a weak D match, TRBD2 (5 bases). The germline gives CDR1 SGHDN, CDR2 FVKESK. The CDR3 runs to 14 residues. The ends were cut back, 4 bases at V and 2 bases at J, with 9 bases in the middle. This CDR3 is CASSLILAYNEQFF. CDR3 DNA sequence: TGTGCCAGCAGCCTCATACTAGCCTACAATGAGCAGTTCTTC. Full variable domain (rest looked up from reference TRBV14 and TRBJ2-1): EAGVTQFPSHSVIEKGQTVTLRCDPISGHDNLYWYRRVMGKEIKFLLHFVKESKQDESGMPNNRFLAERTGGTYSTLKVQPAELEDSGVYFCASSLILAYNEQFFGPGTRLTVL.

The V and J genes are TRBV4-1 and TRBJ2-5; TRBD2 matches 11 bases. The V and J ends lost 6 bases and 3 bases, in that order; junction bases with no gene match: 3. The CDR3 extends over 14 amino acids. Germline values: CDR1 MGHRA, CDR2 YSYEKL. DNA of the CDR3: TGCGCCAGCAGACTACTAGCGGGAGAAGAGACCCAGTACTTC. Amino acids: CASRLLAGEETQYF.

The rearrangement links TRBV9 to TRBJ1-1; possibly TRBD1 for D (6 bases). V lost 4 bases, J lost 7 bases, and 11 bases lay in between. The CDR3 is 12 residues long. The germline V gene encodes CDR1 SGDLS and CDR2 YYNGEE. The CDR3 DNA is TGTGCCAGCAGCCGAAGGGGGAGTGAAGCTTTCTTT. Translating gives CASSRRGSEAFF.

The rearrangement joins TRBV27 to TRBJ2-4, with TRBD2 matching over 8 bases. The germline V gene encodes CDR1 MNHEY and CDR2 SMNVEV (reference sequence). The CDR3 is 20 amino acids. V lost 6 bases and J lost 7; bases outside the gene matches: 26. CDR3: CASSRRFVGLAVGDGNIQYF. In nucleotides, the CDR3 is TGTGCCAGCAGCCGCCGGTTCGTCGGACTAGCCGTCGGAGACGGGAACATTCAGTACTTC.

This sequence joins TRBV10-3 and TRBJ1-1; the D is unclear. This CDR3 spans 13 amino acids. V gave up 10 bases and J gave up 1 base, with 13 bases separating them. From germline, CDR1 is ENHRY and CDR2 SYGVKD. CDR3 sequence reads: CATFNRGNTEAFF. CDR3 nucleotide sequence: TGTGCCACCTTCAACCGGGGGAACACTGAAGCTTTCTTT.

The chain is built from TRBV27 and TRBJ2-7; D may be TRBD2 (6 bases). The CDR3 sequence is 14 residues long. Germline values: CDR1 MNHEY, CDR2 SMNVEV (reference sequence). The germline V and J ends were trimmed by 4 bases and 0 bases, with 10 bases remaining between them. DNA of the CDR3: TGTGCCAGCAGTTACCGGACTAACTCCTACGAGCAGTACTTC. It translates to CASSYRTNSYEQYF.

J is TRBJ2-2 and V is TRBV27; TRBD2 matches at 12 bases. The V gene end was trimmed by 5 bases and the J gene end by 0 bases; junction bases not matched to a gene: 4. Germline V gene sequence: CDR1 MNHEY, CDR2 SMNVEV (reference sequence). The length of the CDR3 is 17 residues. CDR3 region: CASSRTSGTSNTGELFF. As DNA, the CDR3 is TGTGCCAGCAGTCGGACTAGCGGGACGTCGAACACCGGGGAGCTGTTTTTT.

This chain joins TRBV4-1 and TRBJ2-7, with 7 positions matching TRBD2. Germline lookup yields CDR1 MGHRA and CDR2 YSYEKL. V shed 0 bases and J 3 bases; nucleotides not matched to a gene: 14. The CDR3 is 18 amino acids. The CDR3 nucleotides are TGCGCCAGCAGCCAAGAACCCGGGAGGAAGAGGCGGAACTACGAGCAGTACTTC. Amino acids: CASSQEPGRKRRNYEQYF.

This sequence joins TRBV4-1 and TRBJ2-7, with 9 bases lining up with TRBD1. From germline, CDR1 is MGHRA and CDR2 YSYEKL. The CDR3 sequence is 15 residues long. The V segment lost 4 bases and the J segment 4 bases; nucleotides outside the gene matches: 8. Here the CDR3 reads CASSLQDRGSYEQYF. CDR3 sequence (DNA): TGCGCCAGCAGCCTGCAGGACAGGGGTTCTTACGAGCAGTACTTC.

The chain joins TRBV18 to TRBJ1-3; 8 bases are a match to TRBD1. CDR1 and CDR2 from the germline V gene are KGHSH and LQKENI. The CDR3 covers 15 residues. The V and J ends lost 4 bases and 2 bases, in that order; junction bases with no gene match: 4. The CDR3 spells CASSRLDRAGNTIYF. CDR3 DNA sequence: TGTGCCAGCTCACGACTGGACAGGGCTGGAAACACCATATATTTT.

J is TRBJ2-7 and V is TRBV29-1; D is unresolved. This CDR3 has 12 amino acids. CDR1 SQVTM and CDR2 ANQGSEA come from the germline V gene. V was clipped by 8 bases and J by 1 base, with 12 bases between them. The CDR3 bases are TGCAGCATCAGGAAAAGGTCCTACGAGCAGTACTTC. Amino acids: CSIRKRSYEQYF.

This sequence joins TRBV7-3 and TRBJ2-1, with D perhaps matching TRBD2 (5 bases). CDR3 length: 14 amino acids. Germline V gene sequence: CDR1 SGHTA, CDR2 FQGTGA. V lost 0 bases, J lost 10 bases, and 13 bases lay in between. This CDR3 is CASSLTRLAGEQFF. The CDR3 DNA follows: TGTGCCAGCAGCTTAACGCGGCTAGCTGGGGAGCAGTTCTTC. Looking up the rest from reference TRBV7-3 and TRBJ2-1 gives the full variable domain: GAGVSQTPSNKVTEKGKYVELRCDPISGHTALYWYRQSLGQGPEFLIYFQGTGAADDSGLPNDRFFAVRPEGSVSTLKIQRTERGDSAVYLCASSLTRLAGEQFFGPGTRLTVL.

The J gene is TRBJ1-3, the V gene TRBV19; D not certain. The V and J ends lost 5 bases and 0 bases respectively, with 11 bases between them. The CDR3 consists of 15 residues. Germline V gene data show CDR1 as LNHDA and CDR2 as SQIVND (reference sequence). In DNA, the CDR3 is TGTGCCAGTAGTTCCGGGGTGGTCTCTGGAAACACCATATATTTT. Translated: CASSSGVVSGNTIYF.